This is a list of T cell receptor beta chains from one sample in a study of T-cell reconstitution after alpha-beta-depleted transplantation in children. TCRdb independently ran MiXCR on the PCR reads; one entry per CDR3 protein. The sample lists around 600,000 distinct CDR3 sequences, 10% to 13% seen once, with 4% to 5% in the top ten. The sample here was PBMCs from the stem cell graft donor, taken from the stem cell graft. The receptors originated from a human donor who donated a stem cell graft to a child with acute myeloid leukemia. Each CDR3 is given with its conserved first and last residue. A D gene is named only where the DNA matches it firmly. Clone size is not always given. Where it is, it says once, few, many or a class for expanded clones.

clone_size	v_call	j_call	d_call	cdr3_aa	cdr3_nt
few	TRBV12-3/TRBV12-4	TRBJ1-6	TRBD1	CASSLTGSNRGSSPLHF	TGTGCCAGCAGTTTAACGGGCTCAAACAGGGGATCCTCACCCCTCCACTTT
many	TRBV9	TRBJ2-1	NA	CASSAPLGGSYNEQFF	TGTGCCAGCAGCGCTCCCTTAGGGGGTTCCTACAATGAGCAGTTCTTC
few	TRBV7-2	TRBJ1-5	NA	CASSNPNQPQHF	TGTGCCAGCAGCAACCCGAATCAGCCCCAGCATTTT
many	TRBV7-2	TRBJ2-7	NA	CASSFAGPSSYEQYF	TGTGCCAGCAGCTTCGCGGGACCAAGCTCCTACGAGCAGTACTTC
many	TRBV7-3	TRBJ2-7	TRBD2	CASSLTTPAGGSYGSEQYF	TGTGCCAGCAGCTTAACAACCCCAGCGGGAGGCAGCTACGGAAGCGAGCAGTACTTC
NA	TRBV20-1	TRBJ2-5	NA	CSGGTEETQYF	TGCAGTGGTGGGACTGAGGAGACCCAGTACTTC
few	TRBV12-3/TRBV12-4	TRBJ2-2	NA	CASTPGHPTGELFF	TGTGCCAGCACCCCGGGACATCCGACCGGGGAGCTGTTTTTT
few	TRBV5-1	TRBJ2-3	NA	CASSRLDADTQYF	TGCGCCAGCAGTCGACTAGATGCAGATACGCAGTATTTT
NA	TRBV30	TRBJ2-7	NA	CAWSLLGGPIEQYF	TGTGCCTGGAGTCTACTCGGAGGGCCTATCGAGCAGTACTTC
NA	TRBV30	TRBJ2-1	TRBD1	CAWRPPGQGAWEQFF	TGTGCCTGGAGGCCACCGGGACAGGGGGCCTGGGAGCAGTTCTTC
NA	TRBV6-1	TRBJ2-2	TRBD2	CASGGRAGNGELFF	TGTGCCAGCGGGGGGAGGGCCGGAAACGGGGAGCTGTTTTTT
NA	TRBV28	TRBJ2-7	NA	CASSLTRVGREQYF	TGTGCCAGCAGTTTAACGCGTGTGGGTAGGGAGCAGTACTTC
NA	TRBV7-2	TRBJ1-1	NA	CASRVGAVNTEAFF	TGTGCCAGCAGAGTTGGGGCAGTGAACACTGAAGCTTTCTTT
NA	TRBV27	TRBJ1-2	NA	CASSLRSEYGYTF	TGTGCCAGCAGTTTAAGATCGGAGTATGGCTACACCTTC
few	TRBV20-1	TRBJ2-7	TRBD2	CSARGSGRTFYEQYF	TGCAGTGCTAGAGGTAGCGGGAGGACATTTTACGAGCAGTACTTC
few	TRBV25-1	TRBJ2-3	NA	CASSAVKSGNTQYF	TGTGCCAGCAGTGCCGTGAAAAGTGGAAATACGCAGTATTTT
few	TRBV29-1	TRBJ2-3	TRBD2	CSVLGLAGRPDTQYF	TGCAGCGTTTTGGGTCTAGCGGGACGTCCAGATACGCAGTATTTT
NA	TRBV7-9	TRBJ2-5	NA	CASSYGGIQTQYF	TGTGCCAGCAGCTACGGAGGGATCCAGACCCAGTACTTC
NA	TRBV5-6	TRBJ2-7	TRBD1	CASRLRDRPYEQYF	TGTGCCAGCAGGCTCCGGGACAGGCCCTACGAGCAGTACTTC
many	TRBV28	TRBJ2-7	TRBD1	CASRGTGAVEQYF	TGTGCCAGCAGGGGGACAGGGGCAGTCGAGCAGTACTTC
NA	TRBV7-2	TRBJ1-2	NA	CASSPSGVGGYTF	TGTGCCAGCAGCCCCTCAGGGGTCGGGGGCTACACCTTC
many	TRBV29-1	TRBJ2-5	NA	CSVSFLRREETQYF	TGCAGCGTCTCCTTCCTCAGGAGGGAAGAGACCCAGTACTTC
few	TRBV11-1	TRBJ2-2	NA	CASSLRPRGPTNTGELFF	TGTGCCAGCAGCTTAAGGCCACGAGGACCGACGAACACCGGGGAGCTGTTTTTT
few	TRBV6-5	TRBJ2-3	NA	CASSYSRGLTDTQYF	TGTGCCAGCAGTTACTCACGGGGACTCACAGATACGCAGTATTTT
NA	TRBV14	TRBJ2-7	NA	CASSQDFRVQREQYF	TGTGCCAGCAGCCAAGATTTCCGGGTTCAACGCGAGCAGTACTTC
NA	TRBV7-2	TRBJ2-3	TRBD2	CASSLALAALRDTQYF	TGTGCCAGCAGCTTAGCCCTAGCGGCCCTAAGGGATACGCAGTATTTT
many	TRBV21-1	TRBJ2-1	NA	CASSRDRGYNEQFF	TGTGCCAGCTCTCGGGACAGGGGTTACAATGAGCAGTTCTTC
few	TRBV20-1	TRBJ2-7	NA	CSASEREDEQYF	TGCAGTGCTAGTGAGAGGGAGGACGAGCAGTACTTC
many	TRBV6-5	TRBJ2-1	NA	CASSYRLDMGISGNNEQFF	TGTGCCAGCAGTTACCGCCTTGACATGGGGATAAGTGGTAACAATGAGCAGTTCTTC
few	TRBV29-1	TRBJ2-1	NA	CSVDDDTATKQFF	TGCAGCGTTGATGACGATACGGCGACCAAGCAGTTCTTC
NA	TRBV7-2	TRBJ2-3	TRBD2	CASSETSGRTGTQYF	TGTGCCAGCAGCGAGACTAGCGGGAGGACGGGTACGCAGTATTTT
few	TRBV25-1	TRBJ1-1	NA	CASSVAVNTEAFF	TGTGCCAGCAGTGTTGCGGTGAACACTGAAGCTTTCTTT
NA	TRBV21-1	TRBJ2-3	NA	CASSKVQGITDTQYF	TGTGCCAGCAGCAAAGTACAGGGCATCACAGATACGCAGTATTTT
many	TRBV28	TRBJ2-1	NA	CASTSDPRDEQFF	TGTGCCAGCACCTCGGACCCTAGGGATGAGCAGTTCTTC
NA	TRBV4-3	TRBJ1-4	NA	CASSQDSGPSNEKLFF	TGCGCCAGCAGCCAAGATTCGGGGCCTTCTAATGAAAAACTGTTTTTT
few	TRBV29-1	TRBJ2-2	NA	CSVDSTRTGELFF	TGCAGCGTTGATTCTACCCGCACCGGGGAGCTGTTTTTT